This T cell receptor beta chain was found in a study of regulatory T cells in long-lasting Graves disease. The study's findings and limits: There were preferences for TRBV28, TRBJ1-2 and TRBJ2-5 in persistent disease. Relative to newly diagnosed Graves' patients, persistent ones had lower TCR diversity.

As for time point: newly diagnosed GD, antithyroid drugs for less than 3 months. PBMC-extracted RNA yielded the TCR library. Trimming stripped 3 bases from V and 8 bases from J, with 16 bases between. In germline, CDR1 is LGHNA, CDR2 YSLEER. The CDR3 loop spans 15 amino acids. On this clonotype itself: Its antigen remains unknown.

Investigators prepared the TCR beta libraries by applying iRepertoire HTBI primers and Arm-PCR of CDR3 regions. TCRdb re-analysed the multiplex PCR reads in MiXCR, keeping a single row per CDR3 protein. Of around 400,000 distinct CDR3 sequences in the sample, approximately 12% were seen once. The data also belong to a second study, concerning T cells in Graves' hyperthyroidism and ophthalmopathy.

V usage is TRBV4-3 and J usage is TRBJ2-2; D tentatively reads TRBD1 or TRBD2 (6 bases each). The sample in question was peripheral blood mononuclear cells (PBMCs), obtained at new diagnosis, from a patient treated with antithyroid drugs. The receptor was derived from a woman aged 18-29 years with Graves disease. In nucleotides, the CDR3 is TGCGCCAGCAGCCACCAAAGGGGGGCGGGAGGGGAGCTGTTTTTT. Amino acid sequence: CASSHQRGAGGELFF.